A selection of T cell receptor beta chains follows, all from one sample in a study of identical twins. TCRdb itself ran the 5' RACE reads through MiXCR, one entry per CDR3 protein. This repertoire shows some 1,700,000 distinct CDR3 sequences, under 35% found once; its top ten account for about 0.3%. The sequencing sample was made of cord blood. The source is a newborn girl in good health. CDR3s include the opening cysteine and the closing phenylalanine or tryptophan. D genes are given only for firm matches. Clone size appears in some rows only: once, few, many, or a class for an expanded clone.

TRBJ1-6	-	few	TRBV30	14	TGTGCCTGGAGTGTCCGCCGCTATAATTCACCCCTCCACTTT	CAWSVRRYNSPLHF
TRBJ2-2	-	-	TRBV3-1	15	TGCGCCAGCAGCCAAGAGCGGCCGAACACCGGGGAGCTGTTTTTT	CASSQERPNTGELFF
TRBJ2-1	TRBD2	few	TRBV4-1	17	TGCGCCAGCAGCCCGAGACTAGCGGAAACCCCCTACAATGAGCAGTTCTTC	CASSPRLAETPYNEQFF
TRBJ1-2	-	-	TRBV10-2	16	TGCGCCAGCAGTGAGTGGCAGGGCGGTTCGACCTATGGCTACACCTTC	CASSEWQGGSTYGYTF
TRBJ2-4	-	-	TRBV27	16	TGTGCCAGCAGTTTTGGGGCCGGCCCTACCAAAAACATTCAGTACTTC	CASSFGAGPTKNIQYF
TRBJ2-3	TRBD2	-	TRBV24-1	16	TGTGCCACCAGTAATTGGCTAGCGGGGGACACAGATACGCAGTATTTT	CATSNWLAGDTDTQYF
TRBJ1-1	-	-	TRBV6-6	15	TGTGCCAGCAGTTCAATACGGTCGAGGAACACTGAAGCTTTCTTT	CASSSIRSRNTEAFF
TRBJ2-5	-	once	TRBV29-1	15	TGCAGCGCCAGATCGACAGGGAGGTCAGAAGAGACCCAGTACTTC	CSARSTGRSEETQYF
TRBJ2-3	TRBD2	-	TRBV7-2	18	TGTGCCAGCAGCCTAGCGAGGACTAGGGGCTCCCACACAGATACGCAGTATTTT	CASSLARTRGSHTDTQYF
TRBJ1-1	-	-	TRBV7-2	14	TGTGCCAGCAGCGCCAGACACCTGGCATTGGAAGCTTTCTTT	CASSARHLALEAFF
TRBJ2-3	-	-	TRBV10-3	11	TGTGCCACAAGCCAGACAGATACGCAGTATTTT	CATSQTDTQYF
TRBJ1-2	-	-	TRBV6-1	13	TGTGCCAGCAGTGTATCACACAGGGATGGCTACACCTTC	CASSVSHRDGYTF
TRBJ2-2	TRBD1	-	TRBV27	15	TGTGCCAGCAGTTTGGCAGGGGGCGCTTCCGGGGAGCTGTTTTTT	CASSLAGGASGELFF
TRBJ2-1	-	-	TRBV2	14	TGTGCCAGCCCTGAGGTGAAGGGTTACAATGAGCAGTTCTTC	CASPEVKGYNEQFF